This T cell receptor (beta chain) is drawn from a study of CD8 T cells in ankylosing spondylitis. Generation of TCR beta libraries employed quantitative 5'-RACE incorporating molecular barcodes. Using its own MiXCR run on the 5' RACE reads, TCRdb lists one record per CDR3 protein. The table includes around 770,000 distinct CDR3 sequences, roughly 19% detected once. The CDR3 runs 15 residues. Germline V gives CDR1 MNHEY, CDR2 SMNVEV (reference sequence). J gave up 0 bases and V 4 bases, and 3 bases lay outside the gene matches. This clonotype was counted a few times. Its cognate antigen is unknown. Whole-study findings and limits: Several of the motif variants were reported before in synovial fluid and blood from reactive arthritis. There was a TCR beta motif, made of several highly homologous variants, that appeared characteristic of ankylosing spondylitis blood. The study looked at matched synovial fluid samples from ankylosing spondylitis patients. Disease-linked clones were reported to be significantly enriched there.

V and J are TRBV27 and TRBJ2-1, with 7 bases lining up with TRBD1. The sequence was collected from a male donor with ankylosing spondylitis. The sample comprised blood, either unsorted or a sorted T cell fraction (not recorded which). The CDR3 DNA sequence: TGTGCCAGCAGTTCCGACAGGGACTCCTACAATGAGCAGTTCTTC. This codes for CASSSDRDSYNEQFF.